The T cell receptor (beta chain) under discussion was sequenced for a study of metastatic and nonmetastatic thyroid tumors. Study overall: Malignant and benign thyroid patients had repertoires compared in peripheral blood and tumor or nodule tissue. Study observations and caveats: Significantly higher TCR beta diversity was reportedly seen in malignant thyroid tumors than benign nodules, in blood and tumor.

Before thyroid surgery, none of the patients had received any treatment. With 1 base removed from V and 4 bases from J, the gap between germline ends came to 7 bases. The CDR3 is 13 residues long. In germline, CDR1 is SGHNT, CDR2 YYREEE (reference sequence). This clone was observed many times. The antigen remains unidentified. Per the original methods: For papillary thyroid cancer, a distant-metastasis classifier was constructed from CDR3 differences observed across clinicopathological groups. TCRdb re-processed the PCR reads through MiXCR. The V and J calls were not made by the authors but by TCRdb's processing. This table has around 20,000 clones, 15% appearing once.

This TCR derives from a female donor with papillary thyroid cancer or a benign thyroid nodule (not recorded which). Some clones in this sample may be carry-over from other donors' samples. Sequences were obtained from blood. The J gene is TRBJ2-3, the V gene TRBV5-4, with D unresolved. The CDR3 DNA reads TGTGCCAGCAGCTTGCAGGTATCAGATACGCAGTATTTT. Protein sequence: CASSLQVSDTQYF.